This TCR beta chain was sequenced during a study of blood T cells in healthy people across ages. Donors were systemically healthy Caucasian individuals from Russia aged roughly 6 to 95 years. Each of the donors had roughly 9.7 milliliters of peripheral blood drawn into EDTA-treated Vacutainer tubes. Study-wide results and limits: From one million sequenced T cells, diversity estimates were lower bounds.

The authors ran a second PCR of about 7 to 11 cycles using a sample-barcoded 5' primer and a J-beta primer mix. Every individual sample yielded 2.5 million or more paired-end reads (each containing CDR3). In TCRdb, the 5' RACE reads were re-called with MiXCR into one record per CDR3 protein. The table records more than 650,000 distinct CDR3 sequences, around a fifth of them present only once. Germline assignment: CDR1 MNHEY and CDR2 SVGAGI. The CDR3 spans 13 residues. As concerns this clonotype: Antigen unknown.

Sample: blood. The clonotype comes from a man aged 70 or older in good health. J is TRBJ2-1 and V is TRBV6-5; D unclear. The J call could be wrong; TRBJ2-7 is a better fit for the DNA end. Written as DNA, the CDR3 is TGTGCCAGCAGTTATCGTTGGGCCTACGAGCAGTACTTC. Residues: CASSYRWAYEQYF.